This TCR beta chain was recovered during a study of cytomegalovirus exposure and HLA in healthy donors. Whole-study findings and limits: Within an earlier analysis, most TCR beta V segments proved productive either about 90% or about 30% of the time. For cytomegalovirus status, the classifier reportedly gave diagnoses with high specificity and sensitivity. Several V segments, TRBV6-2 and TRBV6-3 among them, could not be told apart and were dropped. Fewer N-insertions (relative to the approximately 700-donor mean) were reportedly seen in an Asian-associated ancestry cluster in a later analysis.

As to this clone: No antigen is known for it.

CDR1 is MNHNS, CDR2 SASEGT, per germline. The length of the CDR3 is 16 residues. Trimming took 0 bases from V and 2 from J, leaving 13 bases between them. In the PCR, 60 Vbeta and 13 Jbeta primers were used. Sequencing used immunoSEQ multiplex PCR; TCRdb keeps in-frame clones, though not all of them. Of 250,000 to 350,000 clones listed, 80% are singletons. Sequenced: PBMCs. This chain connects TRBV6-1 to TRBJ1-2; D not resolved. The receptor's source is a girl aged 2 to 10 in good health and CMV-seronegative. The CDR3 coding sequence is TGTGCCAGCAGTGAAGCCTTTACGAGCGTAAACTATGGCTACACCTTC. Protein sequence: CASSEAFTSVNYGYTF.